This T cell receptor beta chain stems from a study of blood T cell repertoires in COVID-19 (dated by TCRdb to about 2020). About the study as a whole: Collaborator samples came from the United States, Italy and Spain and covered acute and convalescent phases of COVID-19. The material from the prospective study consisted of cDNA or gDNA derived from T cells, B-cell-depleted T cells, or PBMCs. The dataset comprised deeply sampled blood TCRbeta repertoires from subjects exposed to, actively infected with, or recovered from COVID-19. The repertoires were released in a freely available public database intended as a resource for research on the immune response to SARS-CoV-2. The samples were drawn from two sources: the first 160 participants of the ongoing ImmuneRACE study, and 1,200 or so subjects contributed by 6 global collaborators. The sample metadata nearly always contained a de-identified subject ID, COVID-19 status, age in years and sex. Where HLA class I and class II types were available, the types were taken from metadata supplied by the sample provider, not from assay-based typing.

In regard to this clone: Its antigen is unknown. No base quality information exists; no much larger clone differs at one position.

TCRbeta CDR3 regions were amplified from genomic DNA by means of the immunoSEQ Assay, a bias-controlled multiplex PCR. Per the original workflow: Nucleated cell counts per sample were estimated from amplification of reference gene primers within the assay. To quantify the absolute abundance of each unique TCRbeta CDR3 rearrangement, sequence reads were collapsed and filtered. For each sample, productive Simpson clonality was calculated by taking the square root of Simpson's diversity index across productive rearrangements. In TCRdb, the immuneACCESS table is reduced to in-frame sequences with V and J assigned. These tables do not hold every clone; where another copy was compared, an unresolved V gene accounts for under half, and the others remain unexplained. Clonal size and the V and J genes are those of that table, whereas D and trimming came from the DNA. The sample table contains fewer than 200,000 clones; only one count was recorded for 82% of them. 22% of the sample goes to the ten largest clones.

The CDR3 holds 13 amino acids from the cysteine to the phenylalanine. Only the CDR3 DNA stays, 39 bases, in frame from base 1. Looking up the germline V gene yields CDR1 MGHRA and CDR2 YSYEKL. V has 6 bases trimmed and J has 1 base trimmed; junction bases matching no gene number 2. Whole blood was collected in K2EDTA tubes by collaborating institutions according to the institutions' own protocols. For TCRbeta analysis, collaborators shipped samples as frozen whole blood, isolated PBMCs, or DNA extracted from either of those sample types. General study outcomes and caveats: The amount of clinical and demographic metadata varied by source and participant and was provided uncurated.

The sample was peripheral blood. The sequence was obtained from a woman aged 80 or older with acute or convalescent COVID-19. The chain joins TRBV4-1 to TRBJ2-5, and TRBD1 matches 7 of the central bases. The nucleotide sequence is given as TGCGCCAGCAGGGGACAGTCCCAAGAGACCCAGTACTTC. Translation gives CASRGQSQETQYF.